The 24 T cell receptor beta chains below all came from one sample that was sequenced in a study of cytomegalovirus exposure and HLA in healthy donors. Method: immunoSEQ multiplex PCR; TCRdb's copy keeps in-frame clones and lacks some. The repertoire has tens of thousands of clones, roughly 90% of them found once; the top ten carry 3% to 4%. The sample taken for sequencing was PBMCs. These receptor sequences come from a young woman in good health and CMV-seropositive.

V and J are TRBV2 and TRBJ2-5; 11 bases match TRBD2. CDR1 SNHLY and CDR2 FYNNEI come from the germline V gene. The trim removed 6 bases at V and 4 bases at J, leaving 10 bases unmatched. This CDR3 is 16 amino acids long. In DNA, the CDR3 is TGTGCCAGCAGGGTTACTAGCGGGAGTGGGGGAGAGACCCAGTACTTC. Protein sequence: CASRVTSGSGGETQYF.

The chain recombines TRBV15 with TRBJ2-5; 7 bases agree with TRBD1. The better agreement between TRBJ2-7 and the DNA end casts doubt on the J call. Germline-derived CDR1 and CDR2 are LNHNV and YYDKDF (reference sequence). The CDR3 covers 13 residues. DNA for the CDR3: TGTGCCACCAGCGAGGGGGCGGGTCACGAGCAGTACTTC. Protein product: CATSEGAGHEQYF.

The gene calls are TRBV10-3 and TRBJ2-2; D possibly corresponds to TRBD1 (6 bases). Germline V lookup: CDR1 ENHRY, CDR2 SYGVKD. V lost 3 bases and J lost 3, with 14 bases in between. This CDR3 has 16 residues. The CDR3: CAISEGGRGDTGELFF. CDR3 nucleotide sequence: TGTGCCATCAGTGAAGGGGGTAGGGGTGACACCGGGGAGCTGTTTTTT.

The CDR3 loop reads CASSFGQGATLGEAFF. The CDR3, as DNA: TGTGCCAGCTCCTTCGGACAGGGGGCGACGCTGGGTGAAGCTTTCTTT. The chain recombines TRBV18 with TRBJ1-1, with TRBD1 matching 11 bases. Germline lookup yields CDR1 KGHSH and CDR2 LQKENI. The CDR3 is made up of 16 amino acids. V trimming: 6 bases; J trimming: 7 bases; junction bases outside the gene matches: 13.

The chain has TRBV27 and TRBJ2-7; D is ambiguous. CDR1 and CDR2 (germline): MNHEY, SMNVEV (reference sequence). CDR3 size: 15 residues. Trimming pared 3 bases from V and 5 bases from J, leaving 17 bases between. CDR3 region: CASSFGLARSHEQYF. Here the CDR3 DNA reads TGTGCCAGCAGTTTCGGGTTAGCTCGGTCTCACGAGCAGTACTTC.

The genes are TRBV10-1 and TRBJ2-2, with D perhaps TRBD1 (6 bases). The germline gives CDR1 WNHNN, CDR2 SYGVQD (reference sequence). Trimming removed 5 bases at V and 0 bases at J, with 10 bases between. This CDR3 spans 15 amino acids. The CDR3: CASSPGDPNTGELFF. DNA of the CDR3: TGCGCCAGCAGTCCAGGGGACCCGAACACCGGGGAGCTGTTTTTT.

V and J are TRBV6-5 and TRBJ1-1, with 7 bases identical to TRBD1. Per the germline V gene, CDR1 is MNHEY and CDR2 is SVGAGI. V was pared by 2 bases and J by 5 bases, with 5 bases of the junction left unmatched. This CDR3 is built from 14 residues. As DNA, the CDR3 is TGTGCCAGCAGTTACGCCAGGGGGTATACTGAAGCTTTCTTT. Translating it yields CASSYARGYTEAFF.

This sequence joins TRBV6-6 and TRBJ1-1, with D perhaps matching TRBD1 (5 bases). Looked up from germline, CDR1 is MNHNY and CDR2 is SVGAGI (reference sequence). Trimming took off 2 bases at V and 10 bases at J, with 11 bases between the two ends. This CDR3 spans 12 amino acids. In DNA, the CDR3 is TGTGCCAGCAGTTACCCGCAGGGTTCAGCTTTCTTT. This codes for CASSYPQGSAFF.

The chain couples TRBV11-2 to TRBJ2-3; the D is unclear. Trimming stripped 1 base from V and 6 bases from J, with 17 bases between. CDR1 is SGHAT and CDR2 is FQNNGV in the germline V gene. The CDR3 is made up of 16 amino acids. In nucleotides, the CDR3 is TGTGCCAGCAGCTTAGTCCCGGTCGGTTCATCGGATACGCAGTATTTT. This translates into CASSLVPVGSSDTQYF.

In DNA, the CDR3 is TGTGCCAGCAGCTTAAAAAATCGCCAAGAGACCCAGTACTTC. Amino acid sequence: CASSLKNRQETQYF. The rearrangement links TRBV7-9 to TRBJ2-5; D call uncertain. V dropped 2 bases and J dropped 1 base, with 8 bases sitting between them. This CDR3 spans 14 amino acids. Looked up from germline, CDR1 is SEHNR and CDR2 is FQNEAQ (reference sequence).

The rearrangement joins TRBV9 to TRBJ1-4, with D tentatively TRBD1 (5 bases). Per the germline V gene, CDR1 is SGDLS and CDR2 is YYNGEE. The CDR3 totals 16 residues. Trimming stripped 5 bases from V and 5 bases from J, with 19 bases between. CDR3 sequence reads: CASRRRGKVRNEKLFF. CDR3 DNA: TGTGCCAGCAGGCGGAGGGGCAAGGTTCGAAATGAAAAACTGTTTTTT.

V usage is TRBV7-9 and J usage is TRBJ2-1; TRBD1 matches 7 bases. Germline V CDR1 and CDR2: SEHNR, FQNEAQ (reference sequence). Germline trimming cut 4 bases from V and 4 bases from J; bases unmatched to any gene: 4. This CDR3 spans 14 amino acids. The CDR3 reads CASSSKGQYNEQFF. CDR3 bases: TGTGCCAGCAGCTCAAAGGGACAGTACAATGAGCAGTTCTTC.

CDR3 nucleotide sequence: TGCGCCAGCAGCCGGGGGTGGAGCGGGACTACCTACGAGCAGTACTTC. Residues: CASSRGWSGTTYEQYF. The rearrangement uses TRBV4-1 and TRBJ2-7; 7 nucleotides align to TRBD2. The junction had 11 bases not matched to a gene; V was cut back by 4 bases and J by 2 bases. CDR3 length: 16 amino acids. Germline V gene lookup returns CDR1 MGHRA and CDR2 YSYEKL.

This chain connects TRBV6-6 to TRBJ2-1, with D tentatively TRBD2 (7 bases). Trimming removed 0 bases at V and 5 bases at J, with 14 bases between. This CDR3 has 16 residues. CDR1 is MNHNY and CDR2 is SVGAGI in the germline V gene (reference sequence). For the CDR3, the DNA is TGTGCCAGCAGTTACTCGATGACGGGGGGCGACAATGAGCAGTTCTTC. Protein: CASSYSMTGGDNEQFF.

This clone was observed a single time. This rearrangement joins TRBV27 to TRBJ1-2; weak D call: TRBD1 (5 bases). The germline V and J ends were trimmed by 10 bases and 3 bases, with 18 bases remaining between them. Germline V CDR1 and CDR2: MNHEY, SMNVEV (reference sequence). The CDR3 is 14 amino acids. The CDR3 nucleotides read TGTGCCACCGCGTTGTTGGGGGGAGACTATGGCTACACCTTC. It translates to CATALLGGDYGYTF.

The chain recombines TRBV10-2 with TRBJ2-7, with 7 bases aligning to TRBD1. The CDR3 is made up of 14 amino acids. Germline V CDR1 and CDR2: WSHSY, SAAADI. The junction had 1 base not matched to a gene; V was cut back by 0 bases and J by 2 bases. This CDR3 is CASSESGTAYEQYF. In DNA form, the CDR3 reads TGCGCCAGCAGTGAGTCAGGGACAGCCTACGAGCAGTACTTC.

The sample holds a few counts of this clone. The J gene is TRBJ2-7, the V gene TRBV30; D may be TRBD1 (6 bases). Trimming pared 3 bases from V and 1 base from J, leaving 7 bases between. The germline gives CDR1 GTSNPN, CDR2 SVGIG (reference sequence). The CDR3 length is 12 residues. DNA for the CDR3: TGTGCCTGGAGAGGGGGATCCTACGAGCAGTACTTC. This sequence encodes CAWRGGSYEQYF.

Concerning this clone: The junction differs from germline at one of its ends, possibly a read error. J is TRBJ2-3 and V is TRBV14; D remains ambiguous. Germline-derived CDR1 and CDR2 are SGHDN and FVKESK. The CDR3 consists of 13 residues. The CDR3 DNA sequence: TGTGCCAGCAGCCACCCGCTCACAGATACTCAGTATTTT. It specifies CASSHPLTDTQYF.

The chain links TRBV5-4 to TRBJ1-3, with D possibly being TRBD1 (5 bases). This CDR3 is built from 12 residues. V was trimmed by 0 bases and J by 8 bases, leaving 6 bases between them. The germline gives CDR1 SGHNT, CDR2 YYREEE (reference sequence). The CDR3 loop reads CASSLGGDTIYF. The CDR3 DNA is TGTGCCAGCAGCTTGGGGGGGGACACCATATATTTT.

The chain uses TRBV7-9 and TRBJ2-7; possible D gene TRBD2, 5 bases. CDR1 is SEHNR and CDR2 is FQNEAQ in the germline V gene (reference sequence). Trimming removed 8 bases at V and 0 bases at J, with 8 bases between. This CDR3 has 12 amino acids. CDR3 sequence: CASGGTSYEQYF. CDR3 nucleotides: TGTGCCAGCGGAGGTACCTCCTACGAGCAGTACTTC.

This chain connects TRBV30 to TRBJ2-7, with 7 bases aligning to TRBD2. The CDR3 is 17 amino acids. Germline CDR1 and CDR2: GTSNPN and SVGIG (reference sequence). Trimming took 0 bases from V and 7 from J; bases not matched to a gene: 18. The CDR3 is CAWSVFSGGGPTREQYF. The CDR3 DNA reads TGTGCCTGGAGTGTATTTTCTGGCGGGGGACCTACTCGGGAGCAGTACTTC. The full variable domain, with the rest looked up from reference TRBV30 and TRBJ2-7, is SQTIHQWPATLVQPVGSPLSLECTVEGTSNPNLYWYRQAAGRGLQLLFYSVGIGQISSEVPQNLSASRPQDRQFILSSKKLLLSDSGFYLCAWSVFSGGGPTREQYFGPGTRLTVT.

V is TRBV6-5 and J is TRBJ1-2; D is perhaps TRBD1 (5 bases). The CDR3 has 14 amino acids. Germline loops: CDR1 MNHEY, CDR2 SVGAGI. The V end lost 6 bases, the J end lost 5 bases, and 16 bases lay between the germline ends. As DNA, the CDR3 is TGTGCCAGCAGCTTACAGGAAACTACATATGGCTACACCTTC. As protein: CASSLQETTYGYTF.

Written as DNA, the CDR3 is TGTGCCAGCAGCCTACAAGAGACCCAGTACTTC. Translation gives CASSLQETQYF. The chain joins TRBV6-6 to TRBJ2-5; D uncertain. From germline, CDR1 is MNHNY and CDR2 SVGAGI (reference sequence). Between the trimmed V and J ends, which lost 6 bases and 2 bases, there was a span of 4 bases. This CDR3 has 11 amino acids.

This sequence joins TRBV7-9 and TRBJ1-4, with D maybe TRBD1 (6 bases). The CDR3 runs 14 residues. Germline values: CDR1 SEHNR, CDR2 FQNEAQ (reference sequence). V was cut by 5 bases and J by 8 bases, with 15 bases left in between. CDR3 sequence (DNA): TGTGCCAGCAGCGCCGTGGGGGCCGGGGAAAAACTGTTTTTT. Its translation is CASSAVGAGEKLFF.